Reported below is one T cell receptor beta chain. What it recognizes is unknown. CDR1 and CDR2 (germline): MNHEY, SVGAGI. There are 15 residues in the CDR3. V shed 6 bases and J 8 bases; nucleotides not matched to a gene: 12. The record originates from a study of cytomegalovirus exposure and HLA in healthy donors. Study overall: The study's early data release held some 85 million unique TCRs from HLA-typed donors.

Study-wide points: When analyzed later, the rates of TCR association showed variation by HLA locus, with DRB1 the most and HLA-C the fewest. Analyzed later, most CMV-associated TCR beta chains appeared HLA-restricted.

PCR was performed using 60 Vbeta and 13 Jbeta primers. The method was immunoSEQ multiplex PCR; TCRdb's version includes in-frame clones alone and lacks a portion of them. The data hold 150,000 to 200,000 clones, with 60% to 80% observed a single time. Sequencing used PBMCs. The receptor's source is a man between 18 and 29 years old in good health and CMV-seropositive. This sequence joins TRBV6-5 and TRBJ1-4; TRBD1 matches at 7 bases. CDR3 nucleotides: TGTGCCAGCAGACTACAGGGGATTGATGGGGAAAAACTGTTTTTT. As protein: CASRLQGIDGEKLFF.